These 24 T cell receptor beta chains came from one sample sequenced in a study of blood T cells in healthy people across ages. Sample-barcoded 5' priming and a J-beta primer mix drove a second PCR of about 7 to 11 cycles. From the 5' RACE reads, TCRdb called clonotypes with MiXCR, one entry per CDR3 protein. This table holds fewer than 1.5 million distinct CDR3 sequences, roughly 40% found once. The specimen was blood. The source of these receptors is a woman aged 18 to 35 in good health.

The V call is TRBV20-1, the J call TRBJ1-6, with TRBD1 identical over 7 bases. CDR1 and CDR2 from the germline V gene are DFQATT and SNEGSKA (reference sequence). Trimming at V came to 4 bases and at J to 6 bases, leaving 9 bases not matched to a gene. The CDR3 has 15 amino acids. The DNA of the CDR3 is TGCAGTGCTAAAGCCAGGGGGAAGGGTAATTCACCCCTCCACTTT. Translation: CSAKARGKGNSPLHF.

This clonotype was counted a single time. The junction does not match germline at one end; this may be a read error. The chain joins TRBV4-1 to TRBJ2-3; D may be TRBD1 (5 bases). CDR1 and CDR2 (germline): MGHRA, YSYEKL. This CDR3 comprises 16 residues. The CDR3 reads CASSQEVGWRTGTQYF. The DNA of the CDR3 is TGCGCCAGCAGCCAAGAGGTGGGGTGGCGCACAGGTACGCAGTATTTT.

This clonotype was counted at least ten times. The chain is built from TRBV3-1 and TRBJ1-2; no clear D gene. The germline V gene encodes CDR1 LGHDT and CDR2 YNNKEL (reference sequence). The CDR3 extends over 12 amino acids. Trimming cost V 1 base and J 7 bases, with 7 bases left between them. The CDR3 region is CASSQGGGGYTF. In DNA form, the CDR3 reads TGTGCCAGCAGCCAAGGAGGAGGTGGCTACACCTTC.

This clonotype was seen a handful of times. The chain joins TRBV20-1 to TRBJ1-2; 7 positions agree with TRBD1. V lost 3 bases, J lost 3 bases, and 4 bases stayed unmatched. Per germline, CDR1 DFQATT and CDR2 SNEGSKA (reference sequence). This CDR3 comprises 13 residues. CDR3 DNA: TGCAGTGCTAGTGGAGGGGGCGACTATGGCTACACCTTC. Its protein product is CSASGGGDYGYTF.

This clonotype was counted only a few times. The chain recombines TRBV5-1 with TRBJ2-1; the match to TRBD1 covers 8 bases. This CDR3 has 16 residues. Germline CDR1 and CDR2: SGHRS and YFSETQ. Unmatched junction bases numbered 11, after V lost 5 bases and J lost 4 bases. The CDR3 protein is CASSDGQGSSYNEQFF. The CDR3 DNA reads as TGCGCCAGCAGTGATGGACAGGGATCGAGTTACAATGAGCAGTTCTTC.

V usage is TRBV27 and J usage is TRBJ2-3; no clear D. V lost 4 bases, J lost 3 bases, and 8 bases lay in between. Germline V lookup: CDR1 MNHEY, CDR2 SMNVEV (reference sequence). The CDR3 length is 13 residues. CDR3 amino acids: CASSSTWTDTQYF. CDR3 coding DNA: TGTGCCAGCAGTTCGACTTGGACAGATACGCAGTATTTT.

V is TRBV7-3 and J is TRBJ1-6, with no clear D. This CDR3 region has 15 residues. Deletions cut 2 bases from V and 3 bases from J, with 8 bases between. Germline V lookup: CDR1 SGHTA, CDR2 FQGTGA. For the CDR3, the DNA is TGTGCCAGCAGCTTAGTCGGATTCTATAATTCACCCCTCCACTTT. Translation gives CASSLVGFYNSPLHF. Full variable domain (outside the CDR3, taken from reference TRBV7-3 and TRBJ1-6): GAGVSQTPSNKVTEKGKYVELRCDPISGHTALYWYRQSLGQGPEFLIYFQGTGAADDSGLPNDRFFAVRPEGSVSTLKIQRTERGDSAVYLCASSLVGFYNSPLHFGNGTRLTVT.

The V and J genes are TRBV11-3 and TRBJ2-1; D perhaps matches TRBD2 (7 bases). Germline lookup yields CDR1 SGHNT and CDR2 YENEEA. Trimming removed 4 bases from V and 4 bases from J, with 20 bases in between. The CDR3 sequence is 17 residues long. CDR3 protein: CASSSWGRGKSYNEQFF. The CDR3 coding sequence is TGTGCCAGCAGCTCGTGGGGGAGGGGGAAGTCATACAATGAGCAGTTCTTC.

The V gene is TRBV18, the J gene TRBJ2-1, with 13 nucleotides matching TRBD2. This CDR3 contains 14 residues. Germline V gene sequence: CDR1 KGHSH, CDR2 LQKENI. Trimming cost V 0 bases and J 14 bases; bases outside gene matches: 4. CDR3 protein: CASSPPGLAGFEFF. Here the CDR3 DNA reads TGTGCCAGCTCACCACCGGGACTAGCGGGATTTGAGTTCTTC. Based on the CDR3 plus reference TRBV18 and TRBJ2-1, the full variable domain is NAGVMQNPRHLVRRRGQEARLRCSPMKGHSHVYWYRQLPEEGLKFMVYLQKENIIDESGMPKERFSAEFPKEGPSILRIQQVVRGDSAAYFCASSPPGLAGFEFFGPGTRLTVL.

This chain uses TRBV20-1 with TRBJ2-1, with D maybe TRBD1 (6 bases). V gave up 1 base and J gave up 4 bases, with 14 bases separating them. Germline loops: CDR1 DFQATT, CDR2 SNEGSKA (reference sequence). CDR3 length equals 15 residues. CDR3 residues: CSARALSQGYNEQFF. CDR3 nucleotide sequence: TGCAGTGCTAGAGCATTGAGTCAGGGGTACAATGAGCAGTTCTTC.

This clonotype was seen only a few times. V is TRBV28 and J is TRBJ2-5, with D perhaps assigned TRBD1 or TRBD2 (5 bases each). Germline CDR1 and CDR2: MDHEN and SYDVKM. With 7 bases removed from V and 0 bases from J, the gap between germline ends came to 15 bases. There are 15 residues in the CDR3. The CDR3 is CASITGRKYQETQYF. The CDR3 region has the DNA TGTGCCAGCATCACGGGACGGAAGTACCAAGAGACCCAGTACTTC.

In its sample, this clonotype was seen once. The chain joins TRBV7-2 to TRBJ2-5; 9 bases agree with TRBD2. The CDR3 contains 17 residues. The V gene's germline CDR1 is SGHTA and CDR2 FQGNSA. J lost 11 bases, V lost 1 base, and 17 bases had no gene match. CDR3 in amino acids: CASSLVLGSGGFVEQYF. The CDR3 DNA is TGTGCCAGCAGCTTAGTTCTAGGGAGCGGGGGGTTCGTTGAGCAGTACTTC.

This chain joins TRBV20-1 and TRBJ1-5; 8 bases are shared with TRBD1. From germline, CDR1 is DFQATT and CDR2 SNEGSKA (reference sequence). The ends lost 5 bases at V and 1 base at J; junction bases unmatched: 4. The CDR3 is 14 residues long. The CDR3 nucleotides are TGCAGTGCTCCAGGGGGCAGGAGCAATCAGCCCCAGCATTTT. Amino acid sequence: CSAPGGRSNQPQHF.

The gene calls are TRBV7-2 and TRBJ1-1; tentatively, D is TRBD1 (6 bases). Germline V gene sequence: CDR1 SGHTA, CDR2 FQGNSA. The CDR3 sequence is 14 residues long. With 1 base removed from V and 7 bases from J, the gap between germline ends came to 13 bases. CDR3 loop: CASSLGQGLDEAFF. In nucleotides, the CDR3 is TGTGCCAGCAGCTTAGGGCAGGGGCTGGATGAAGCTTTCTTT.

V usage is TRBV12-3 or TRBV12-4 and J usage is TRBJ2-1, with D perhaps given as TRBD1 or TRBD2 (5 bases each). The length of the CDR3 is 12 residues. V dropped 7 bases and J dropped 6 bases, with 10 bases sitting between them. The CDR3 spells CASTGPGNEQFF. For the CDR3, the DNA is TGTGCCAGCACGGGGCCCGGCAATGAGCAGTTCTTC.

This clonotype was detected a few times. The rearrangement links TRBV6-2 or TRBV6-3 to TRBJ1-2, with 7 positions matching TRBD1. This CDR3 is 14 amino acids long. The germline V gene has CDR1 MNHEY and CDR2 SVGEGT. The ends lost 6 bases at V and 8 bases at J; junction bases unmatched: 12. Here the CDR3 reads CASSLDRAVGGYTF. In DNA form, the CDR3 reads TGTGCCAGCAGCCTTGACAGGGCAGTAGGAGGCTACACCTTC.

V gene TRBV20-1 combines with J gene TRBJ2-1; D is ambiguous. Germline-derived CDR1 and CDR2 are DFQATT and SNEGSKA (reference sequence). Trimming stripped 0 bases from V and 2 bases from J, with 8 bases between. The CDR3 loop spans 14 amino acids. Written as DNA, the CDR3 is TGCAGTGCTAGAGACAGCGCCCCCTACAATGAGCAGTTCTTC. This codes for CSARDSAPYNEQFF.

Only a few counts were recorded for this clonotype. The germline gene is not matched at one end of the junction; a read error may be the cause. This sequence joins TRBV7-2 and TRBJ1-2; perhaps TRBD1 as D (6 bases). The CDR3 is made up of 12 amino acids. Germline loops: CDR1 SGHTA, CDR2 FQGNSA. The CDR3 coding sequence is TGTGCCAGTAGCTCCGGGACAAGAGGCTACACCTTC. Translating gives CASSSGTRGYTF.

This clonotype has more than one count but fewer than ten. This sequence joins TRBV28 and TRBJ2-1, with D uncertain. The V gene lost 4 bases and the J gene lost 8 bases, with 18 bases spanning the gap. This CDR3 contains 15 residues. Germline CDR1 is MDHEN and CDR2 is SYDVKM. CDR3 in DNA: TGTGCCAGCAGTTCCGGCGGCGGCGCTATCGATGAGCAGTTCTTC. Its protein product is CASSSGGGAIDEQFF.

For this clonotype: This could be a read error, since a much larger clone is one nucleotide away. The rearrangement joins TRBV6-1 to TRBJ2-1; D is tentatively TRBD1 or TRBD2 (5 bases each). CDR1 and CDR2 from the germline V gene are MNHNS and SASEGT. The CDR3 totals 13 residues. CDR3 protein: CASSALEGNGQFF. The CDR3 nucleotides are TGTGCCAGCAGTGCACTTGAGGGGAATGGGCAGTTCTTC.

In this sample, this clonotype turned up a few times. The chain couples TRBV10-3 to TRBJ1-5, with D possibly being TRBD1 (5 bases). V was pared by 4 bases and J by 0 bases, with 16 bases between. Per the germline V gene, CDR1 is ENHRY and CDR2 is SYGVKD. The CDR3 runs 17 residues. The CDR3 bases are TGTGCCATCAGTGGGAGGGACGGACTAAATAGCAATCAGCCCCAGCATTTT. Translated: CAISGRDGLNSNQPQHF.

A single count supports this clonotype. A junction end diverges from the germline sequence, so it may reflect a read error. The genes are TRBV4-1 and TRBJ2-3; 10 nucleotides agree with TRBD2. Germline V gene lookup returns CDR1 MGHRA and CDR2 YSYEKL. The CDR3 extends over 16 amino acids. The CDR3 loop reads CTSSHPGLASGDTQYF. The CDR3, as DNA: TGCACCAGCAGCCACCCGGGACTAGCGTCTGGAGATACGCAGTATTTT.

This clonotype was detected only a few times. The genes are TRBV5-1 and TRBJ2-7; 10 bases fit TRBD1. Germline CDR1 is SGHRS and CDR2 is YFSETQ. V gave up 1 base and J gave up 4 bases; unmatched junction bases: 5. The CDR3 has 15 amino acids. CDR3 region: CASSLPGTGEYEQYF. The CDR3 coding sequence is TGCGCCAGCAGCTTGCCCGGGACAGGGGAATACGAGCAGTACTTC.

Only a few counts were recorded for this clonotype. This rearrangement joins TRBV4-2 to TRBJ2-7, with 10 bases aligning to TRBD2. Germline values: CDR1 LGHNA, CDR2 YNFKEQ. The CDR3 has 15 amino acids. Unmatched junction bases numbered 2, after V lost 0 bases and J lost 3 bases. The CDR3 loop is CASSQDWTSGYEQYF. The CDR3 DNA is TGTGCCAGCAGCCAAGATTGGACTAGCGGCTACGAGCAGTACTTC.